Sequencing of this T cell receptor beta chain was carried out in a study of blood T cell repertoires in COVID-19. On the study more broadly: Researchers got acute and convalescent COVID-19 samples from the United States, Italy and Spain. Sources were T cells, B-cell-depleted T cells, or PBMCs; the material itself was cDNA or gDNA.

Original analysis: Reference gene primer amplification in the assay estimated nucleated cell counts. Data came from immunoSEQ multiplex PCR; TCRdb stores just in-frame clones and leaves some out. The V and J calls and the clone size are those of that table, but D and trimming were determined from the DNA. The sample carries approximately 280,000 clones, roughly 90% recorded once. There are 14 residues in the CDR3. V lost 5 bases and J lost 4; bases outside the gene matches: 7. CDR1 and CDR2 from the germline V gene are KGHSH and LQKENI. This chain links TRBV18 with TRBJ1-2; 7 positions match TRBD1. The TCR sequence derives from a man aged 40-55 years with acute or convalescent COVID-19. Sequenced sample: peripheral blood. Written as DNA, the CDR3 is TGTGCCAGCTCAACTTTACAGGGGACCTATGGCTACACCTTC. Translating gives CASSTLQGTYGYTF.